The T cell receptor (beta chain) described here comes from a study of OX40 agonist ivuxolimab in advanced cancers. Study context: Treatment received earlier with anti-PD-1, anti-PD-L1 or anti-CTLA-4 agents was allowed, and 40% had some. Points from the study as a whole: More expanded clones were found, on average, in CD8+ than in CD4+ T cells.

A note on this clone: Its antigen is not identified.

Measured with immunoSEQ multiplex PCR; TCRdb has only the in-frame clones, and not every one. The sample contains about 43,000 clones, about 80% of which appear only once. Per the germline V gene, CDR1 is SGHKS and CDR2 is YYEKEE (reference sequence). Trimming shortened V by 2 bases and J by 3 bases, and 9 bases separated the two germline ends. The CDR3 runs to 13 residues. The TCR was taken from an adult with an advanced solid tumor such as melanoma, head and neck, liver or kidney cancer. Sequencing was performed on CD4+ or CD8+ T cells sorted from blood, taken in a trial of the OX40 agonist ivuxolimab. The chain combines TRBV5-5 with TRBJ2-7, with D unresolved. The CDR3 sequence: CASSFRQSYEQYF. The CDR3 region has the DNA TGTGCCAGCAGCTTTAGGCAGAGCTACGAGCAGTACTTC.